This T cell receptor beta chain came from a study of OX40 agonist ivuxolimab in advanced cancers. Study-wide background: Six ivuxolimab dose levels, 0.01 to 10 mg/kg, were given intravenously every 2 weeks. Participants, 82.7% male, averaged roughly 60 years of age, ranging from about 23 to 90.

The method was immunoSEQ multiplex PCR; TCRdb's version includes in-frame clones alone and lacks a portion of them. The sample includes 100,000 or so clones, around nine tenths seen only once; the top ten take about 0.82%. Deletions cut 4 bases from V and 0 bases from J, with 8 bases between. Germline loops: CDR1 SGHTA, CDR2 FQGNSA. The CDR3 contains 14 residues. Sequencing was performed on CD4+ or CD8+ T cells sorted from blood, taken in a trial of the OX40 agonist ivuxolimab. The gene calls are TRBV7-2 and TRBJ2-3; no firm D call. This TCR came from an adult with an advanced solid tumor such as melanoma, head and neck, liver or kidney cancer. CDR3 DNA sequence: TGTGCCAGCAGCTATGCGGCTAGCACAGATACGCAGTATTTT. Translating gives CASSYAASTDTQYF.